This T cell receptor beta chain was observed in a study of blood T cell repertoires in COVID-19 (TCRdb year 2020). For context, the study as a whole: The collaborator samples originated in the United States, Italy and Spain and spanned the acute and convalescent phases of COVID-19. Samples came from the ongoing ImmuneRACE study (first 160 participants) plus 1,254 subjects from 6 global collaborators. The repertoires were released in a freely available public database meant as a resource for research on the immune response to SARS-CoV-2. Nearly every sample came with metadata listing a de-identified subject ID, COVID-19 status, age in years and sex. HLA class I and class II types, where available, came from metadata supplied by the sample provider rather than from assay-based typing. The prospective study material was composed of cDNA or gDNA derived from T cells, B-cell-depleted T cells, or PBMCs. The dataset comprised deeply sampled blood TCRbeta repertoires from subjects exposed to, actively infected with, or recovered from COVID-19. The study at large found these results: The quantity of clinical and demographic metadata differed by source and by participant and was supplied without curation.

TCRbeta CDR3 regions were amplified from genomic DNA using the immunoSEQ Assay, a bias-controlled multiplex PCR. The authors processed their data as follows. Nucleated cell counts per sample were estimated from amplification of reference gene primers within the assay. Sequence reads were collapsed and filtered to measure the absolute abundance of every unique TCRbeta CDR3 rearrangement. Productive Simpson clonality was computed per sample as the square root of Simpson's diversity index over productive rearrangements. The immuneACCESS repertoire file appears here via TCRdb, limited to in-frame rearrangements. These files lack a portion of the clones; in checked studies, under half of the deficit traces to unresolved V genes, and the cause of the others is not known. V, J and clone size derive from that table, while D and trimming were established from the DNA sequence. This sample holds fewer than 70,000 clones; approximately 88% were observed only once. Clones ranked in the top ten supply around 3.7% of the sample.

Collaborating institutions collected whole blood in K2EDTA tubes following their own protocols. Collaborator samples were shipped for TCRbeta analysis as frozen whole blood, isolated PBMCs, or DNA extracted from either sample type. A note on this clone: It has no known antigen specificity. Base qualities are not at hand, and no much larger clone is one base apart.

The germline V gene specifies MDHEN as CDR1 and SYDVKM as CDR2. Measured from the cysteine to the phenylalanine, the CDR3 is 15 residues long. The read is trimmed to its CDR3 DNA, 45 bases read in frame from base 1. Unmatched junction bases come to 11, with V trimmed by 6 bases and J by 4 bases. The sequence links TRBV28 to TRBJ1-2; 7 central bases correspond to TRBD1. The source is a human donor in a cohort sampled during active COVID-19. The sample comprised peripheral blood. The CDR3 region has the sequence CASSPSTGSVYGYTF. The DNA sequence is as follows: TGTGCCAGCAGCCCCTCGACAGGGTCGGTCTATGGCTACACCTTC.